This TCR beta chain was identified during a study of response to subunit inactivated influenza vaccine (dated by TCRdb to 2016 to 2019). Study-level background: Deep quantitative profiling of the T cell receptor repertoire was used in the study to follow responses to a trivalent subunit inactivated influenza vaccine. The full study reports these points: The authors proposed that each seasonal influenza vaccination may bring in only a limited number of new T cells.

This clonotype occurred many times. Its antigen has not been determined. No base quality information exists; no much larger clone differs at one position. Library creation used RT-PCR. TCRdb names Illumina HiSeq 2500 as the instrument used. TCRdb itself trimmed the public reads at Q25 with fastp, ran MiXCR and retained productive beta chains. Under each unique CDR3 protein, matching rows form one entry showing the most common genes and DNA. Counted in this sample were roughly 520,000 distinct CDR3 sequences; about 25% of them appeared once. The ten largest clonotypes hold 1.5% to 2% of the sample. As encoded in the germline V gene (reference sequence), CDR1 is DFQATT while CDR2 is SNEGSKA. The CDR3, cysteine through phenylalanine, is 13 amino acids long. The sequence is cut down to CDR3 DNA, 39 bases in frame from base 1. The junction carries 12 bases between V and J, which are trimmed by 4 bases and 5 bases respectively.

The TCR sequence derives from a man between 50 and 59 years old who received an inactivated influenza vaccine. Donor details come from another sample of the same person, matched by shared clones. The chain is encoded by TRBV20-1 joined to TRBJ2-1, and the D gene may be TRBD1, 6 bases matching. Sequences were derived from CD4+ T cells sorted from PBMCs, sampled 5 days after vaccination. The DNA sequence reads TGCAGTGCTAAAAAGGGACAAGACAATGAGCAGTTCTTC. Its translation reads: CSAKKGQDNEQFF.